The 30 T cell receptor beta chains presented below share a single source sample, sequenced in a study of vaccination and CD4 T cells after COVID-19. Treatment of the sample: roughly 11-day PBMC culture with coronavirus spike peptide pools or control peptides (ViraFEST assay). At the Johns Hopkins FTIC core, DNA taken from cultured CD4+ T cells was sequenced by way of the Oncomine TCR Beta short-read assay. One entry per CDR3 protein results from TCRdb running MiXCR on the PCR reads. The table records 11,000 to 15,000 distinct CDR3 sequences, roughly 24% of them present only once. Their recognized antigens are unknown. Sequenced material: CD4+ T cells from blood, cultured in vitro, taken after SARS-CoV-2 vaccination. Every receptor here comes from a human donor who had recovered from COVID-19.

This clonotype was detected a few times. The chain links TRBV15 to TRBJ2-5; 8 nucleotides match TRBD1. V dropped 11 bases and J dropped 2; count of bases not matched to a gene: 10. This CDR3 is 14 amino acids long. CDR1 is LNHNV, CDR2 YYDKDF, per germline (reference sequence). The CDR3 bases are TGTGCCGCTTCCCGGGACAGGATGCAAGAGACCCAGTACTTC. This encodes CAASRDRMQETQYF.

The DNA of the CDR3 is TGTGCCAGCCAGGTTACAGGGGGCACTGAAGCTTTCTTT. Translation: CASQVTGGTEAFF. This chain links TRBV6-1 with TRBJ1-1; 8 bases match TRBD1. Trimming at V came to 8 bases and at J to 4 bases, leaving 6 bases not matched to a gene. The CDR3 contains 13 residues. CDR1 and CDR2 (germline): MNHNS, SASEGT.

The chain carries TRBV9 and TRBJ2-5; 7 nucleotides agree with TRBD2. The CDR3 length is 15 residues. The V gene end was trimmed by 0 bases and the J gene end by 2 bases; junction bases not matched to a gene: 4. Per germline, CDR1 SGDLS and CDR2 YYNGEE. The chain's CDR3 is CASSVAGSGQETQYF. The CDR3 DNA follows: TGTGCCAGCAGCGTAGCTGGTAGCGGGCAAGAGACCCAGTACTTC.

This clonotype was seen a handful of times. The V and J genes are TRBV4-3 and TRBJ2-2, with D hard to call. CDR3 length equals 16 residues. Trimming stripped 3 bases from V and 4 bases from J, with 15 bases between. CDR1 is LGHNA and CDR2 is YSLEER in the germline V gene. The CDR3 sequence: CASSHTDIYLTGELFF. The CDR3 nucleotides read TGCGCCAGCAGCCATACCGACATCTACCTCACCGGGGAGCTGTTTTTT.

In its sample, this clonotype is medium-sized. This chain links TRBV7-9 with TRBJ1-1, with TRBD1 as a possible D gene (5 bases). Germline V lookup: CDR1 SEHNR, CDR2 FQNEAQ (reference sequence). Trimming pared 1 base from V and 0 bases from J, leaving 12 bases between. This CDR3 region has 16 residues. The CDR3 DNA reads as TGTGCCAGCAGCTTAGATCATGGGACCTTGAACACTGAAGCTTTCTTT. Its protein is CASSLDHGTLNTEAFF.

The V gene is TRBV20-1, the J gene TRBJ2-7; D may match TRBD1 or TRBD2 (5 bases each). Trimming pared 7 bases from V and 1 base from J, leaving 8 bases between. CDR1 DFQATT and CDR2 SNEGSKA come from the germline V gene (reference sequence). The length of the CDR3 is 11 residues. CDR3 in amino acids: CSVGESYEQYF. The CDR3 coding sequence is TGCAGTGTGGGGGAATCCTACGAGCAGTACTTC.

This clonotype turned up a few times. This chain joins TRBV10-1 and TRBJ2-1, with 8 bases that match TRBD2. V gave up 6 bases and J gave up 10 bases; unmatched junction bases: 14. CDR1 WNHNN and CDR2 SYGVQD come from the germline V gene (reference sequence). The CDR3 spans 15 residues. The CDR3 reads CASSPGGGPEWEQFF. DNA for the CDR3: TGCGCCAGCAGCCCCGGGGGGGGCCCGGAGTGGGAGCAGTTCTTC.

The rearrangement links TRBV12-3 or TRBV12-4 to TRBJ2-7; D might be TRBD2 (5 bases). This CDR3 is built from 13 residues. The V gene lost 6 bases and the J gene lost 7 bases, with 16 bases spanning the gap. CDR3 nucleotides: TGTGCCAGCAGGTCGGACTGGGTAGGTGAGCAGTACTTC. Translated, it gives CASRSDWVGEQYF.

The chain joins TRBV27 to TRBJ2-1; possible D gene TRBD2, 6 bases. The germline V and J ends were trimmed by 3 bases and 7 bases, with 13 bases remaining between them. This CDR3 has 14 residues. Germline V gene data show CDR1 as MNHEY and CDR2 as SMNVEV (reference sequence). CDR3 DNA sequence: TGTGCCAGCAGTTTCGGACGGACTACAAATGAGCAGTTCTTC. Translated, it gives CASSFGRTTNEQFF.

This sequence joins TRBV6-4 and TRBJ2-1, with 9 nucleotides matching TRBD2. In germline, CDR1 is MRHNA, CDR2 SNTAGT. The V gene end was trimmed by 6 bases and the J gene end by 9 bases; junction bases not matched to a gene: 6. The CDR3 is made up of 13 amino acids. CDR3: CASRSSGSLEQFF. The CDR3 region has the DNA TGTGCCAGCAGGAGTAGCGGGAGCCTTGAGCAGTTCTTC.

This clonotype turned up a few times. The chain carries TRBV20-1 and TRBJ1-6; perhaps TRBD1 as D (5 bases). Germline-derived CDR1 and CDR2 are DFQATT and SNEGSKA (reference sequence). The CDR3 extends over 19 amino acids. V lost 0 bases and J lost 0, with 18 bases in between. CDR3 loop: CSARDGDPLGSSYNSPLHF. CDR3 nucleotide sequence: TGCAGTGCTAGAGATGGGGACCCCCTCGGTAGCTCCTATAATTCACCCCTCCACTTT.

This clonotype came up a few times. The V call is TRBV6-1, the J call TRBJ1-5, with D tentatively TRBD1 (5 bases). Trimming stripped 6 bases from V and 1 base from J, with 13 bases between. Germline V gene lookup returns CDR1 MNHNS and CDR2 SASEGT. CDR3 length: 15 amino acids. The CDR3 sequence: CASRGPGRSNQPQHF. The CDR3, as DNA: TGTGCCAGCAGGGGGCCCGGTAGGAGCAATCAGCCCCAGCATTTT.

This clonotype was found a few times. The chain carries TRBV18 and TRBJ1-2; D not certain. The CDR3 loop spans 12 amino acids. The germline V and J ends were trimmed by 3 bases and 1 base, with 3 bases remaining between them. Germline V gene data show CDR1 as KGHSH and CDR2 as LQKENI. CDR3 loop: CASSPNNYGYTF. DNA of the CDR3: TGTGCCAGCTCACCTAATAACTATGGCTACACCTTC.

This clonotype has a handful of counts. This sequence joins TRBV2 and TRBJ2-2, with 9 bases lining up with TRBD1. This CDR3 spans 16 amino acids. From germline, CDR1 is SNHLY and CDR2 FYNNEI. The junction had 6 bases not matched to a gene; V was cut back by 7 bases and J by 0 bases. DNA of the CDR3: TGTGCCAGCACGCGGGACAGGGCAACGAACACCGGGGAGCTGTTTTTT. The encoded protein is CASTRDRATNTGELFF. Looking up the rest from reference TRBV2 and TRBJ2-2 gives the full variable domain: EPEVTQTPSHQVTQMGQEVILRCVPISNHLYFYWYRQILGQKVEFLVSFYNNEISEKSEIFDDQFSVERPDGSNFTLKIRSTKLEDSAMYFCASTRDRATNTGELFFGEGSRLTVL.

This clonotype was observed a few times. The V gene is TRBV27, the J gene TRBJ2-7; TRBD1 matches at 8 bases. After removal of 6 bases from V and 6 bases from J, the junction contained 10 bases not matched to a gene. The CDR3 is made up of 14 amino acids. CDR1 is MNHEY, CDR2 SMNVEV, per germline (reference sequence). The CDR3: CASRGSGGSSEQYF. DNA for the CDR3: TGTGCCAGCAGAGGGTCAGGGGGCTCTAGCGAGCAGTACTTC.

This clonotype showed up just a few times. The V call is TRBV7-2, the J call TRBJ1-6; 10 nucleotides agree with TRBD1. The germline V gene has CDR1 SGHTA and CDR2 FQGNSA. Trimming at V came to 7 bases and at J to 9 bases, leaving 6 bases not matched to a gene. This CDR3 is 14 amino acids long. The CDR3 DNA is TGTGCCAGCAAACCCGGGACAGGGGTTTCACCCCTCCACTTT. It codes for CASKPGTGVSPLHF.

This clonotype was counted between two and nine times. As DNA, the CDR3 is TGTGCCAGCACCTCTCTCCGGGGAAGCAATCAGCCCCAGCATTTT. As protein: CASTSLRGSNQPQHF. This sequence joins TRBV6-1 and TRBJ1-5; D remains ambiguous. The germline V and J ends were trimmed by 7 bases and 1 base, with 14 bases remaining between them. CDR3 length equals 15 residues. Germline CDR1 reads MNHNS; CDR2 reads SASEGT.

The chain has TRBV11-2 and TRBJ2-7; D gene ambiguous. The ends were cut back, 5 bases at V and 0 bases at J, with 11 bases in the middle. The CDR3 runs to 14 residues. Germline CDR1 reads SGHAT; CDR2 reads FQNNGV. The CDR3 DNA reads as TGTGCCAGCAGCGCAGGTTTCTCCTCCTACGAGCAGTACTTC. It codes for CASSAGFSSYEQYF.

V is TRBV29-1 and J is TRBJ1-5; unclear D gene. Trimming stripped 4 bases from V and 1 base from J, with 8 bases between. CDR1 is SQVTM and CDR2 is ANQGSEA in the germline V gene. The CDR3 consists of 13 residues. The CDR3 here is CSVGAGSNQPQHF. CDR3 bases: TGCAGCGTTGGGGCGGGAAGCAATCAGCCCCAGCATTTT.

The chain combines TRBV5-1 with TRBJ2-2, with D perhaps assigned TRBD1 or TRBD2 (6 bases each). V shed 6 bases and J shed 6 bases, with 12 bases lying between them. Per the germline V gene, CDR1 is SGHRS and CDR2 is YFSETQ. The CDR3 runs 13 residues. CDR3 in amino acids: CASNLGGPGELFF. The CDR3 DNA reads TGCGCCAGCAACCTGGGGGGCCCCGGGGAGCTGTTTTTT.

The chain is built from TRBV28 and TRBJ2-7; D gene ambiguous. There are 13 residues in the CDR3. CDR1 MDHEN and CDR2 SYDVKM come from the germline V gene. With 5 bases removed from V and 2 bases from J, the gap between germline ends came to 10 bases. CDR3 in amino acids: CASSGVWAYEQYF. The CDR3 DNA is TGTGCCAGCAGTGGGGTTTGGGCCTACGAGCAGTACTTC.

V gene TRBV30 combines with J gene TRBJ2-7; D perhaps matches TRBD2 (6 bases). Trimming took off 3 bases at V and 6 bases at J, with 12 bases between the two ends. Germline loops: CDR1 GTSNPN, CDR2 SVGIG (reference sequence). This CDR3 has 12 residues. CDR3 in amino acids: CAWRTGVREQYF. For the CDR3, the DNA is TGTGCCTGGAGGACGGGAGTACGCGAGCAGTACTTC.

The rearrangement links TRBV15 to TRBJ1-3; no firm D call. V was clipped by 6 bases and J by 4 bases, with 4 bases between them. CDR1 and CDR2 (germline): LNHNV, YYDKDF (reference sequence). The CDR3 spans 11 residues. DNA of the CDR3: TGTGCCACCAGGTTGGGAAACACCATATATTTT. Translation gives CATRLGNTIYF.

The V gene is TRBV7-9, the J gene TRBJ1-4, with D possibly being TRBD1 (6 bases). The CDR3 is made up of 16 amino acids. CDR1 SEHNR and CDR2 FQNEAQ come from the germline V gene (reference sequence). Trimming stripped 5 bases from V and 1 base from J, with 14 bases between. The CDR3 DNA reads as TGTGCCAGCAGCCGGGGGCGAGTGGTAACTAATGAAAAACTGTTTTTT. It specifies CASSRGRVVTNEKLFF. Looking up the rest from reference TRBV7-9 and TRBJ1-4 gives the full variable domain: DTGVSQNPRHKITKRGQNVTFRCDPISEHNRLYWYRQTLGQGPEFLTYFQNEAQLEKSRLLSDRFSAERPKGSFSTLEIQRTEQGDSAMYLCASSRGRVVTNEKLFFGSGTQLSVL.

CDR3 region: CSAGGRIANTGELFF. CDR3 nucleotides: TGCAGTGCAGGGGGACGTATTGCGAACACCGGGGAGCTGTTTTTT. The chain employs TRBV20-1 and TRBJ2-2; D perhaps matches TRBD1 (6 bases). CDR3 length: 15 residues. Germline CDR1 DFQATT, CDR2 SNEGSKA (reference sequence). V lost 6 bases and J lost 0, with 14 bases in between.

The chain joins TRBV20-1 to TRBJ1-1; TRBD1 aligns across 10 bases. Germline lookup yields CDR1 DFQATT and CDR2 SNEGSKA (reference sequence). V was clipped by 5 bases and J by 6 bases; unmatched bases: 6. CDR3 size: 13 residues. The CDR3 region has the DNA TGCAGTGCTTACCGGGACAGGGGTCCTGAAGCTTTCTTT. Its translation is CSAYRDRGPEAFF.

This clonotype occurred a few times. The chain links TRBV14 to TRBJ2-5; D is ambiguous. Between the trimmed V and J ends, which lost 0 bases and 0 bases, there was a span of 11 bases. The germline CDR1 and CDR2 sequences are SGHDN and FVKESK. The length of the CDR3 is 16 residues. DNA of the CDR3: TGTGCCAGCAGCCAAGACAACGGTTACGACCAAGAGACCCAGTACTTC. It encodes CASSQDNGYDQETQYF.

This clonotype was seen only a few times. The J gene is TRBJ2-3, the V gene TRBV29-1; D unclear. CDR3 size: 13 residues. The germline V gene has CDR1 SQVTM and CDR2 ANQGSEA. V shed 1 base and J shed 4 bases, with 9 bases lying between them. The CDR3 protein is CSVEVSWADTQYF. The CDR3 coding sequence is TGCAGCGTTGAAGTCAGTTGGGCAGATACGCAGTATTTT.

The chain links TRBV7-9 to TRBJ2-1; 9 nucleotides agree with TRBD2. The CDR3 loop spans 17 amino acids. Unmatched junction bases numbered 14, after V lost 5 bases and J lost 6 bases. The germline V gene has CDR1 SEHNR and CDR2 FQNEAQ (reference sequence). Written as DNA, the CDR3 is TGTGCCAGCAGCGCGGGGGGGGGACTCGACCGGGGCAATGAGCAGTTCTTC. Protein product: CASSAGGGLDRGNEQFF.

A few counts support this clonotype. The chain combines TRBV2 with TRBJ2-1, with 8 positions matching TRBD1. The CDR3 consists of 14 residues. V trimming: 5 bases; J trimming: 8 bases; junction bases outside the gene matches: 8. CDR1 and CDR2 from the germline V gene are SNHLY and FYNNEI. The CDR3 sequence: CASSITGGYDEQFF. CDR3 coding DNA: TGTGCCAGCAGTATCACAGGGGGATACGATGAGCAGTTCTTC.